A selection of T cell receptor beta chains follows, all from one sample in a study of cytomegalovirus exposure and HLA in healthy donors. Assay: immunoSEQ multiplex PCR; the TCRdb copy retains only in-frame clones and omits some. The table has 180,000 or so clones, 82% seen once. Material for sequencing was PBMCs. All receptors derive from a man aged 40-49 years in good health and CMV-seronegative. The CDR3 runs from the conserved cysteine through the conserved F or W. Fields, in order: V gene, J gene, clone size, D gene, CDR3 protein, CDR3 DNA. The D gene is left open where the match is weak. Clone size is stated in some rows and not others, as once, few, many or a class when expanded.

>TRBV6-5|TRBJ1-1|NA|NA
CASSYGRGTEAFF
TGTGCCAGCAGTTACGGTCGGGGGACTGAAGCTTTCTTT
>TRBV9|TRBJ2-3|few|TRBD2
CASSAREGAGGSTDTQYF
TGTGCCAGCAGCGCCAGGGAGGGAGCGGGGGGGAGCACAGATACGCAGTATTTT
>TRBV6-6|TRBJ1-2|NA|NA
CASSYAETATYGYTF
TGTGCCAGCAGTTACGCGGAGACAGCCACCTATGGCTACACCTTC
>TRBV5-4|TRBJ1-3|NA|NA
CASSADILGGNTIYF
TGTGCCAGCAGCGCGGACATTTTAGGTGGAAACACCATATATTTT
>TRBV6-5|TRBJ2-1|NA|TRBD2
CASSYSRTSNRNEQFF
TGTGCCAGCAGTTACTCACGGACTAGCAATCGAAATGAGCAGTTCTTC
>TRBV6-5|TRBJ2-7|NA|TRBD1
CASSYYGTAGGEQYF
TGTGCCAGCAGTTACTACGGGACAGCCGGCGGCGAGCAGTACTTC
>TRBV19|TRBJ2-3|NA|TRBD2
CASSRLGPGTRTADTQYF
TGTGCCAGTAGTAGGTTGGGGCCCGGGACTAGAACGGCAGATACGCAGTATTTT
>TRBV27|TRBJ2-5|NA|NA
CASSPTPDEGETQYF
TGTGCCAGCAGTCCCACGCCCGATGAGGGAGAGACCCAGTACTTC
>TRBV5-1|TRBJ1-1|NA|NA
CASSLGANTEAFF
TGCGCCAGCAGCTTGGGGGCGAACACTGAAGCTTTCTTT
>TRBV28|TRBJ1-2|NA|NA
CASSGETTVSNYGYTF
TGTGCCAGCAGCGGAGAAACGACAGTTTCTAACTATGGCTACACCTTC
>TRBV6-5|TRBJ2-4|NA|TRBD2
CASIGGSGAKNIQYF
TGTGCCAGCATCGGCGGGAGCGGGGCCAAAAACATTCAGTACTTC
>TRBV7-2|TRBJ2-5|NA|NA
CASSLIKQETQYF
TGTGCCAGCAGCTTAATAAAACAAGAGACCCAGTACTTC
>TRBV5-1|TRBJ2-3|NA|TRBD2
CASNPLAGEDTQYF
TGCGCCAGCAATCCTCTAGCGGGGGAGGATACGCAGTATTTT
>TRBV7-7|TRBJ2-2|NA|NA
CASSLVRGAGELFF
TGTGCTAGCAGCTTAGTCAGGGGAGCCGGGGAGCTGTTTTTT
>TRBV28|TRBJ1-1|once|TRBD1
CATVEGQANTEAFF
TGTGCCACCGTCGAGGGACAGGCGAACACTGAAGCTTTCTTT
>TRBV6-5|TRBJ2-1|NA|NA
CASSQFYEPYNEQFF
TGTGCCAGCAGTCAATTCTACGAGCCCTACAATGAGCAGTTCTTC
>TRBV4-2|TRBJ1-4|NA|TRBD1
CASRYRGQINEKLFF
TGTGCCAGCAGGTACAGGGGGCAGATTAATGAAAAACTGTTTTTT
>TRBV5-5|TRBJ2-7|few|NA
CASSLMGEGEQYF
TGTGCCAGCAGCTTGATGGGTGAGGGCGAGCAGTACTTC
>TRBV19|TRBJ1-5|NA|NA
CASSIAALGNQPQHF
TGTGCCAGTAGTATAGCCGCGCTTGGCAATCAGCCCCAGCATTTT
>TRBV2|TRBJ2-1|NA|TRBD1
CASRPQGGTYNEQFF
TGTGCCAGCAGACCACAGGGGGGAACCTACAATGAGCAGTTCTTC
>TRBV9|TRBJ1-2|NA|TRBD1
CASSVGTRAGGTYGYTF
TGTGCCAGCAGCGTAGGGACGAGGGCAGGGGGCACTTATGGCTACACCTTC
>TRBV28|TRBJ1-2|NA|NA
CASRLEGEGYGYTF
TGTGCCAGCAGGCTCGAGGGGGAGGGATATGGCTACACCTTC
>TRBV4-1|TRBJ2-3|NA|TRBD2
CASSRPGLAGSSRDTDTQYF
TGCGCCAGCAGCCGCCCGGGACTAGCGGGGAGCTCGCGTGACACAGATACGCAGTATTTT
>TRBV27|TRBJ2-3|NA|TRBD2
CASSTPGLAATDTQYF
TGTGCCAGCAGTACCCCGGGACTAGCGGCCACAGATACGCAGTATTTT
>TRBV25-1|TRBJ2-3|NA|TRBD2
CASSLSGGQGDTQYF
TGTGCCAGCAGCTTGAGCGGGGGCCAGGGGGATACGCAGTATTTT
>TRBV7-7|TRBJ2-5|NA|TRBD2
CASSFSGGGETQYF
TGTGCTAGCAGCTTTAGCGGGGGAGGGGAGACCCAGTACTTC
>TRBV2|TRBJ1-3|NA|NA
CASSERRGGSGNTIYF
TGTGCCAGCAGTGAAAGAAGGGGGGGCTCTGGAAACACCATATATTTT
>TRBV29-1|TRBJ2-1|NA|TRBD1
CSVGTGGYNEQFF
TGCAGCGTTGGGACAGGGGGGTACAATGAGCAGTTCTTC
>TRBV28|TRBJ2-3|NA|TRBD2
CASRLAGGRDTQYF
TGTGCCAGCAGGCTAGCGGGAGGGCGAGATACGCAGTATTTT
>TRBV5-1|TRBJ1-2|NA|NA
CASSFSGEGGYTF
TGCGCCAGCAGCTTCTCAGGGGAGGGAGGCTACACCTTC
>TRBV4-1|TRBJ1-4|NA|TRBD1
CASSQDRQGAATNEKLFF
TGCGCCAGCAGCCAAGATCGACAGGGAGCCGCAACTAATGAAAAACTGTTTTTT
>TRBV7-2|TRBJ2-7|NA|TRBD1
CASSPSGQGYHEQYF
TGTGCCAGCAGCCCGTCGGGACAGGGTTACCACGAGCAGTACTTC
>TRBV13|TRBJ2-2|NA|TRBD2
CASSSLGLAPGELFF
TGTGCCAGCAGCTCCCTAGGACTAGCGCCCGGGGAGCTGTTTTTT
>TRBV7-2|TRBJ1-6|NA|TRBD1
CASSLKGQNSPLHF
TGTGCCAGCAGCTTAAAGGGACAGAATTCACCCCTCCACTTT
>TRBV9|TRBJ2-3|NA|NA
CASSVIGGDTQYF
TGTGCCAGCAGCGTTATAGGCGGGGATACGCAGTATTTT
>TRBV5-6|TRBJ1-1|NA|NA
CASSGGYTEAFF
TGTGCCAGCAGCGGAGGGTACACTGAAGCTTTCTTT
>TRBV7-6|TRBJ2-1|few|NA
CASSLWYLVDNEQFF
TGTGCCAGCAGTTTATGGTATCTAGTAGACAATGAGCAGTTCTTC
>TRBV2|TRBJ2-7|NA|TRBD1
CASSASGTVSYEQYF
TGTGCCAGCAGTGCCTCCGGGACAGTCTCCTACGAGCAGTACTTC
>TRBV5-1|TRBJ2-3|NA|TRBD2
CASSHSQGLAGGGTDTQYF
TGCGCCAGCAGCCACTCCCAAGGACTAGCGGGAGGAGGGACAGATACGCAGTATTTT
>TRBV28|TRBJ2-5|NA|TRBD1
CASRRDRGLYF
TGTGCCAGCAGGAGGGACAGGGGGCTATACTTC
>TRBV5-6|TRBJ1-5|NA|NA
CASSLAGLESNQPQHF
TGTGCCAGCAGCTTGGCGGGGTTGGAAAGCAATCAGCCCCAGCATTTT
>TRBV7-3|TRBJ2-3|NA|NA
CASSFSGGTDTQYF
TGTGCCAGCAGCTTTTCGGGGGGCACAGATACGCAGTATTTT
>TRBV6-5|TRBJ2-3|NA|TRBD2
CASSTSGPLDTQYF
TGTGCCAGCAGTACTAGCGGACCCTTAGATACGCAGTATTTT
>TRBV4-1|TRBJ2-6|NA|TRBD1
CASSQDGGQSYGANVLTF
TGCGCCAGCAGCCAAGATGGGGGACAGTCGTACGGGGCCAACGTCCTGACTTTC
>TRBV6-5|TRBJ1-1|few|NA
CASSLPGALNTEAFF
TGTGCCAGCAGTCTTCCTGGAGCTTTGAACACTGAAGCTTTCTTT
>TRBV29-1|TRBJ1-2|NA|TRBD1
CSVEDTDRGFYGYTF
TGCAGCGTTGAAGATACCGACAGGGGTTTTTATGGCTACACCTTC
>TRBV13|TRBJ2-7|NA|NA
CASSQSPREQYF
TGTGCCAGCAGCCAATCGCCTCGGGAGCAGTACTTC
>TRBV7-9|TRBJ2-1|NA|NA
CASSLLAGDNEQFF
TGTGCCAGCAGCTTACTGGCAGGCGACAATGAGCAGTTCTTC
>TRBV4-1|TRBJ1-5|NA|NA
CASSQEIRIRGWGQPQHF
TGCGCCAGCAGCCAAGAGATACGAATTAGGGGGTGGGGGCAGCCCCAGCATTTT
>TRBV14|TRBJ2-2|NA|TRBD2
CASSQGAGYDTGELFF
TGTGCCAGCAGCCAAGGAGCGGGGTACGATACCGGGGAGCTGTTTTTT